Each of the 28 T cell receptor beta chains below was sequenced from the same sample in a study of technical replicates of blood from a handful of donors. Clones were sequenced by immunoSEQ multiplex PCR, and TCRdb holds only the in-frame ones, with some missing. The sample carries about 73,000 clones, more than 90% recorded once. The sample taken for sequencing was PBMCs. These receptor sequences come from a human donor in good health. Some clones in this sample may be carry-over from other donors' samples.

The rearrangement joins TRBV5-6 to TRBJ2-1; TRBD2 might be the D (5 bases). Per germline, CDR1 SGHDT and CDR2 YYEEEE. V lost 7 bases and J 2 bases, leaving 10 bases between the germline ends. The length of the CDR3 is 13 residues. The CDR3 DNA follows: TGTGCCAGCGGACGGGGAACCTACAATGAGCAGTTCTTC. Its protein is CASGRGTYNEQFF.

This chain uses TRBV4-3 with TRBJ1-4; 7 bases are a match to TRBD1. V was clipped by 0 bases and J by 8 bases; unmatched bases: 9. CDR1 is LGHNA, CDR2 YSLEER, per germline. The CDR3 covers 16 residues. The chain's CDR3 is CASSQDPGTVGEKLFF. Written as DNA, the CDR3 is TGCGCCAGCAGCCAAGACCCAGGGACAGTGGGGGAAAAACTGTTTTTT.

The chain links TRBV9 to TRBJ2-6; D might be TRBD1 (5 bases). The germline V gene encodes CDR1 SGDLS and CDR2 YYNGEE. The CDR3 loop spans 16 amino acids. Trimming removed 3 bases at V and 1 base at J, with 11 bases between. Written as DNA, the CDR3 is TGTGCCAGCAGCGCCGTCACAGGTTCTGGGGCCAACGTCCTGACTTTC. Amino acids: CASSAVTGSGANVLTF.

The chain has TRBV7-3 and TRBJ2-6; 9 bases align to TRBD1. CDR1 and CDR2 (germline): SGHTA, FQGTGA. J was trimmed by 3 bases and V by 1 base; bases with no gene match: 7. The CDR3 contains 18 residues. CDR3 protein: CASSLMSGTGLGANVLTF. The CDR3 nucleotides are TGTGCCAGCAGCTTAATGTCTGGGACAGGGCTTGGGGCCAACGTCCTGACTTTC.

The J gene is TRBJ1-2, the V gene TRBV2; D might be TRBD1 (5 bases). The germline gives CDR1 SNHLY, CDR2 FYNNEI. V was trimmed by 4 bases and J by 7 bases, leaving 19 bases between them. This CDR3 is built from 15 residues. The CDR3 DNA reads TGTGCCAGCAGTGTTGGGGGGATCGGAGCGTCTGGCTACACCTTC. Its protein is CASSVGGIGASGYTF.

This clone was recorded only once. V and J are TRBV10-3 and TRBJ2-1; D is unclear. The CDR3 runs 11 residues. The germline gives CDR1 ENHRY, CDR2 SYGVKD. V lost 0 bases and J lost 10, with 4 bases in between. For the CDR3, the DNA is TGTGCCATCAGTGAGTCCGGGGAGCAGTTCTTC. Protein product: CAISESGEQFF.

The rearrangement links TRBV2 to TRBJ2-7; 13 bases agree with TRBD2. CDR1 and CDR2 (germline): SNHLY, FYNNEI. CDR3 length equals 15 residues. J was trimmed by 0 bases and V by 7 bases; bases with no gene match: 3. The CDR3 here is CASKGTSGISYEQYF. The CDR3 DNA is TGTGCCAGCAAGGGGACTAGCGGGATCTCCTACGAGCAGTACTTC.

This rearrangement joins TRBV6-5 to TRBJ1-2; the match to TRBD1 covers 7 bases. This CDR3 spans 14 amino acids. The junction had 11 bases not matched to a gene; V was cut back by 5 bases and J by 8 bases. Germline V lookup: CDR1 MNHEY, CDR2 SVGAGI. CDR3 coding DNA: TGTGCCAGCAGTAGAGCCGGGACAGCAACGGGCTACACCTTC. It translates to CASSRAGTATGYTF.

V gene TRBV4-1 combines with J gene TRBJ1-6; the D is unclear. The CDR3 length is 13 residues. The ends were cut back, 6 bases at V and 13 bases at J, with 16 bases in the middle. Germline V gives CDR1 MGHRA, CDR2 YSYEKL. The CDR3 DNA is TGCGCCAGCAGTTTACAGCTCGATGGGCCCCTCCACTTT. Protein product: CASSLQLDGPLHF.

CDR3: CASSSPDRANYEQYF. DNA of the CDR3: TGTGCCAGCAGCTCCCCGGACAGGGCCAACTACGAGCAGTACTTC. This chain uses TRBV5-4 with TRBJ2-7; 8 nucleotides align to TRBD1. The V gene's germline CDR1 is SGHNT and CDR2 YYREEE (reference sequence). This CDR3 has 15 residues. After removal of 3 bases from V and 3 bases from J, the junction contained 8 bases not matched to a gene.

The gene calls are TRBV27 and TRBJ2-7; a possible D gene is TRBD2 (6 bases). Trimming took off 6 bases at V and 2 bases at J, with 11 bases between the two ends. Germline V lookup: CDR1 MNHEY, CDR2 SMNVEV (reference sequence). This CDR3 comprises 13 residues. The CDR3 DNA reads TGTGCCAGCAGGATAGCGGACACCTACGAGCAGTACTTC. Translating it yields CASRIADTYEQYF.

V gene TRBV6-6 combines with J gene TRBJ1-6; a possible D gene is TRBD1 (5 bases). The V gene lost 9 bases and the J gene lost 9 bases, with 15 bases spanning the gap. The CDR3 spans 13 residues. Germline assignment: CDR1 MNHNY and CDR2 SVGAGI (reference sequence). The CDR3 DNA sequence: TGTGCCAGTTTTGGGGGAGGGAGTTCACCCCTCCACTTT. Protein product: CASFGGGSSPLHF.

The chain is built from TRBV30 and TRBJ2-2; possible D gene TRBD1, 6 bases. Trimming left V 2 bases short and J 5 bases short, with 9 bases between. The CDR3 has 13 amino acids. CDR1 and CDR2 (germline): GTSNPN, SVGIG (reference sequence). CDR3 protein: CAWSTDSTGELFF. CDR3 DNA: TGTGCCTGGAGTACGGACAGTACCGGGGAGCTGTTTTTT.

This chain connects TRBV4-3 to TRBJ1-2; D uncertain. This CDR3 has 15 residues. Trimming pared 0 bases from V and 2 bases from J, leaving 10 bases between. CDR1 is LGHNA, CDR2 YSLEER, per germline. Written as DNA, the CDR3 is TGCGCCAGCAGCCAAGATATGGGAGTGAACTATGGCTACACCTTC. Encoded protein: CASSQDMGVNYGYTF.

V and J are TRBV5-6 and TRBJ2-3; tentative D call: TRBD2 (6 bases). This CDR3 comprises 13 residues. Germline lookup yields CDR1 SGHDT and CDR2 YYEEEE. V lost 4 bases and J 8 bases, leaving 14 bases between the germline ends. In DNA, the CDR3 is TGTGCCAGCAGCGGGGGGACCTGGGGTACGCAGTATTTT. It yields the protein CASSGGTWGTQYF.

In its sample, this clone was seen once. The rearrangement links TRBV4-2 to TRBJ2-7; 14 bases match TRBD2. Unmatched junction bases numbered 11, after V lost 2 bases and J lost 5 bases. The germline CDR1 and CDR2 sequences are LGHNA and YNFKEQ. The CDR3 spans 18 residues. This chain's CDR3 is CASSQKTSGGAKINEQYF. The CDR3 DNA follows: TGTGCCAGCAGCCAAAAGACTAGCGGGGGGGCCAAGATCAACGAGCAGTACTTC.

This rearrangement joins TRBV30 to TRBJ2-7; D is possibly TRBD1 (6 bases). This CDR3 contains 12 residues. Trimming cost V 6 bases and J 3 bases, with 12 bases left between them. Germline CDR1 and CDR2: GTSNPN and SVGIG (reference sequence). The CDR3 loop is CACLGTIYEQYF. Here the CDR3 DNA reads TGTGCCTGCCTCGGGACAATCTACGAGCAGTACTTC. Combining the CDR3 with reference TRBV30 and TRBJ2-7 gives the whole variable domain SQTIHQWPATLVQPVGSPLSLECTVEGTSNPNLYWYRQAAGRGLQLLFYSVGIGQISSEVPQNLSASRPQDRQFILSSKKLLLSDSGFYLCACLGTIYEQYFGPGTRLTVT.

The chain recombines TRBV9 with TRBJ1-4, with a possible D match to TRBD1 (6 bases). CDR1 is SGDLS, CDR2 YYNGEE, per germline. The CDR3 covers 15 residues. Trimming took 3 bases from V and 2 from J, leaving 11 bases between them. CDR3 in DNA: TGTGCCAGCAGCGGAGGGGGGGCGACTAATGAAAAACTGTTTTTT. It yields the protein CASSGGGATNEKLFF.

The CDR3 here is CASSLGTGGNYGYTF. DNA of the CDR3: TGTGCCAGTAGTTTGGGGACAGGGGGCAACTATGGCTACACCTTC. V is TRBV19 and J is TRBJ1-2; TRBD1 matches 12 bases. V lost 5 bases and J lost 2; bases outside the gene matches: 3. The CDR3 covers 15 residues. CDR1 LNHDA and CDR2 SQIVND come from the germline V gene (reference sequence).

V usage is TRBV9 and J usage is TRBJ2-3; D not resolved. V lost 2 bases, J lost 4 bases, and 5 bases lay in between. The CDR3 has 12 residues. The germline V gene encodes CDR1 SGDLS and CDR2 YYNGEE. CDR3 in DNA: TGTGCCAGCAGCGTGTTCTCAGATACGCAGTATTTT. Its protein is CASSVFSDTQYF.

CDR3 in amino acids: CASSSSGVNNEQFF. DNA for the CDR3: TGTGCCAGCAGCTCTAGCGGGGTCAACAATGAGCAGTTCTTC. J is TRBJ2-1 and V is TRBV7-2; 9 bases are a match to TRBD2. The CDR3 contains 14 residues. Germline V gives CDR1 SGHTA, CDR2 FQGNSA. Trimming at V came to 4 bases and at J to 5 bases, leaving 3 bases not matched to a gene.

The rearrangement links TRBV4-1 to TRBJ2-5, with TRBD1 as a possible D gene (6 bases). This CDR3 comprises 16 residues. Germline CDR1 reads MGHRA; CDR2 reads YSYEKL. Trimming took 6 bases from V and 5 from J, leaving 22 bases between them. The CDR3 reads CASSSRGSNQGETQYF. In DNA form, the CDR3 reads TGCGCCAGCAGTTCCAGAGGTAGCAACCAGGGGGAGACCCAGTACTTC.

The chain carries TRBV15 and TRBJ1-1, with a weak D call TRBD1 (5 bases). The V end lost 3 bases, the J end lost 5 bases, and 10 bases lay between the germline ends. The CDR3 covers 13 residues. Germline CDR1 reads LNHNV; CDR2 reads YYDKDF (reference sequence). The CDR3 DNA is TGTGCCACCAGCAGCGACAGAGTAACTGAAGCTTTCTTT. Amino acids: CATSSDRVTEAFF.

The chain couples TRBV5-4 to TRBJ2-5; 8 nucleotides agree with TRBD1. Trimming cost V 0 bases and J 2 bases; bases outside gene matches: 6. Germline loops: CDR1 SGHNT, CDR2 YYREEE (reference sequence). This CDR3 has 16 residues. CDR3 DNA: TGTGCCAGCAGCTTGGAAAGCAGGGGGCCGCAAGAGACCCAGTACTTC. Protein product: CASSLESRGPQETQYF. The full variable domain, its missing parts supplied by reference TRBV5-4 and TRBJ2-5, is ETGVTQSPTHLIKTRGQQVTLRCSSQSGHNTVSWYQQALGQGPQFIFQYYREEENGRGNFPPRFSGLQFPNYSSELNVNALELDDSALYLCASSLESRGPQETQYFGPGTRLLVL.

V gene TRBV6-5 combines with J gene TRBJ1-6, with TRBD1 identical over 11 bases. With V trimmed by 6 bases and J by 9 bases, 4 bases remained unmatched. This CDR3 is 14 amino acids long. Germline lookup yields CDR1 MNHEY and CDR2 SVGAGI. CDR3 protein: CASRPGQGVSPLHF. The CDR3 DNA sequence: TGTGCCAGCAGGCCGGGACAGGGGGTTTCACCCCTCCACTTT.

This chain links TRBV27 with TRBJ2-5; 7 positions match TRBD1. CDR1 is MNHEY and CDR2 is SMNVEV in the germline V gene (reference sequence). The CDR3 spans 17 residues. After removal of 6 bases from V and 4 bases from J, the junction contained 17 bases not matched to a gene. The CDR3 sequence: CASRRLGGHWALETQYF. CDR3 DNA sequence: TGTGCCAGCAGACGCCTAGGGGGCCACTGGGCCCTAGAGACCCAGTACTTC.

This chain uses TRBV5-8 with TRBJ1-3; 9 bases align to TRBD1. The CDR3 has 14 amino acids. Germline V gene data show CDR1 as SGHTS and CDR2 as YDEGEE. J gave up 3 bases and V 3 bases, and 1 base lay outside the gene matches. CDR3: CASSSDRGGNTIYF. CDR3 DNA: TGTGCCAGCAGCTCGGACAGGGGTGGAAACACCATATATTTT.

The chain combines TRBV7-2 with TRBJ2-5; D remains ambiguous. The germline V and J ends were trimmed by 1 base and 5 bases, with 5 bases remaining between them. CDR3 size: 12 residues. The germline gives CDR1 SGHTA, CDR2 FQGNSA. CDR3 residues: CASSLGRETQYF. Written as DNA, the CDR3 is TGTGCCAGCAGCTTAGGTCGGGAGACCCAGTACTTC.